Below, 8 T cell receptor beta chains from the same sample are listed, as sequenced in a study of T cells after yellow fever vaccination. TCRdb ran MiXCR on the 5' RACE reads and lists one entry per CDR3 protein. Seen here are some 160,000 distinct CDR3 sequences, under 7.5% observed once, and the top ten hold approximately 2.5%. The input for sequencing was CD4+ T cells sorted from PBMCs, taken about 5 days after the first yellow fever vaccination. The receptor source for this set is a man between 18 and 29 years old who received the YFV17D yellow fever vaccine.

This clonotype was seen only a few times. The genes are TRBV13 and TRBJ1-2; tentative D call: TRBD1 (6 bases). The ends were cut back, 6 bases at V and 6 bases at J, with 14 bases in the middle. The CDR3 runs 13 residues. Looked up from germline, CDR1 is PRHDT and CDR2 is FYEKMQ (reference sequence). The CDR3 DNA reads as TGTGCCAGCAGGGCCTGGGGGGCCGATGGCTACACCTTC. This encodes CASRAWGADGYTF. Supplemented by reference TRBV13 and TRBJ1-2, the full variable domain reads AAGVIQSPRHLIKEKRETATLKCYPIPRHDTVYWYQQGPGQDPQFLISFYEKMQSDKGSIPDRFSAQQFSDYHSELNMSSLELGDSALYFCASRAWGADGYTFGSGTRLTVV.

This clonotype was counted at least ten times. V and J are TRBV7-2 and TRBJ2-2, with 8 bases fitting TRBD1. Germline CDR1 is SGHTA and CDR2 is FQGNSA. The length of the CDR3 is 15 residues. After removal of 5 bases from V and 6 bases from J, the junction contained 8 bases not matched to a gene. DNA for the CDR3: TGTGCCAGCAGCGCAACTCCGGGACAGGCCGGGGAGCTGTTTTTT. Its protein product is CASSATPGQAGELFF.

This clonotype was seen repeatedly, ten times or more. The chain recombines TRBV5-1 with TRBJ2-1; D gene unclear. V shed 4 bases and J shed 0 bases, with 11 bases lying between them. The CDR3 is 15 amino acids. Germline CDR1 reads SGHRS; CDR2 reads YFSETQ. CDR3 region: CASSALSSSYNEQFF. The DNA for the CDR3 is TGCGCCAGCAGCGCGCTCTCTAGCTCCTACAATGAGCAGTTCTTC. Together with reference TRBV5-1 and TRBJ2-1, the CDR3 gives the full variable domain: KAGVTQTPRYLIKTRGQQVTLSCSPISGHRSVSWYQQTPGQGLQFLFEYFSETQRNKGNFPGRFSGRQFSNSRSEMNVSTLELGDSALYLCASSALSSSYNEQFFGPGTRLTVL.

In its sample, this clonotype was seen many times. This chain links TRBV18 with TRBJ1-4, with 7 bases aligning to TRBD1. CDR1 KGHSH and CDR2 LQKENI come from the germline V gene. CDR3 length equals 16 residues. V lost 1 base, J lost 7 bases, and 9 bases stayed unmatched. CDR3 in amino acids: CASSPLDPQGGEKLFF. The CDR3 bases are TGTGCCAGCTCACCACTAGACCCCCAGGGGGGTGAAAAACTGTTTTTT.

In this sample, this clonotype turned up a few times. This rearrangement joins TRBV7-3 to TRBJ2-7; 7 nucleotides agree with TRBD1. Germline CDR1 and CDR2: SGHTA and FQGTGA. The CDR3 is made up of 15 amino acids. V dropped 4 bases and J dropped 2; count of bases not matched to a gene: 8. The CDR3 loop reads CASSSLGDSPYEQYV. The CDR3 nucleotides read TGTGCCAGCAGCTCCCTGGGGGACAGTCCCTACGAGCAGTACGTC.

This clonotype was observed a handful of times. V usage is TRBV7-9 and J usage is TRBJ2-3; the match to TRBD1 covers 9 bases. J gave up 6 bases and V 5 bases, and 12 bases lay outside the gene matches. The CDR3 length is 16 residues. The germline V gene has CDR1 SEHNR and CDR2 FQNEAQ (reference sequence). In nucleotides, the CDR3 is TGTGCCAGCAGCCACGCGGGGACAGGGACCTCCGATACGCAGTATTTT. Translated, it gives CASSHAGTGTSDTQYF.

This clonotype occurred many times. The chain uses TRBV7-8 and TRBJ2-2; TRBD1 matches 9 bases. The CDR3 sequence is 18 residues long. V lost 5 bases, J lost 3 bases, and 13 bases stayed unmatched. Looked up from germline, CDR1 is SGHVS and CDR2 is FQNEAQ. The CDR3: CASSPQQTGGVDTGELFF. CDR3 DNA: TGTGCCAGCAGCCCTCAACAAACAGGGGGCGTCGACACCGGGGAGCTGTTTTTT.

This clonotype was observed many times. In DNA form, the CDR3 reads TGCGCCAGCAGTCGTACAGGGGATCGGGAGCAGTACGTC. It specifies CASSRTGDREQYV. The chain is built from TRBV5-1 and TRBJ2-7; 7 bases line up with TRBD1. Looked up from germline, CDR1 is SGHRS and CDR2 is YFSETQ. The CDR3 has 13 amino acids. The J segment lost 7 bases and the V segment lost 5 bases, leaving 9 bases of the junction unmatched.